The 28 T cell receptor beta chains presented below share a single source sample, sequenced in a study of blood T cell repertoires in COVID-19. The assay was immunoSEQ multiplex PCR, and TCRdb's table has in-frame clones only and misses some. The sample consists of some 230,000 clones, roughly 81% of them appearing once. What was sequenced was peripheral blood. These receptors originate from a man between 45 and 60 years old who had recovered from COVID-19.

This chain joins TRBV6-6 and TRBJ2-1; perhaps TRBD2 as D (5 bases). V was pared by 2 bases and J by 13 bases, with 9 bases between. This CDR3 region has 11 residues. The germline gives CDR1 MNHNY, CDR2 SVGAGI (reference sequence). The CDR3 spells CASSYARGQFF. The DNA of the CDR3 is TGTGCCAGCAGTTACGCCCGGGGACAGTTCTTC.

The CDR3 loop reads CASSPQAQETQYF. The CDR3 DNA follows: TGTGCCAGCTCACCCCAGGCTCAAGAGACCCAGTACTTC. The gene calls are TRBV18 and TRBJ2-5; the D is unclear. The CDR3 has 13 residues. CDR1 is KGHSH, CDR2 LQKENI, per germline. V gave up 3 bases and J gave up 2 bases, with 7 bases separating them.

This chain links TRBV7-8 with TRBJ1-3; D ambiguous. The germline CDR1 and CDR2 sequences are SGHVS and FQNEAQ. Trimming left V 4 bases short and J 2 bases short, with 15 bases between. The CDR3 spans 16 residues. The CDR3 protein is CASSSTGRLTGNTIYF. Written as DNA, the CDR3 is TGTGCCAGCAGCTCGACCGGGAGGCTTACTGGAAACACCATATATTTT.

The chain combines TRBV5-4 with TRBJ1-5, with a possible D match to TRBD1 (5 bases). Germline V gives CDR1 SGHNT, CDR2 YYREEE (reference sequence). The CDR3 covers 14 residues. V lost 0 bases to trimming and J lost 7 bases, with 11 bases between them. The CDR3 loop is CASSLAGTGQPQHF. In DNA, the CDR3 is TGTGCCAGCAGCTTGGCCGGGACTGGGCAGCCCCAGCATTTT.

The V gene is TRBV24-1, the J gene TRBJ1-3; D is uncertain. V gave up 0 bases and J gave up 7 bases, with 15 bases separating them. CDR1 is KGHDR, CDR2 SFDVKD, per germline. The CDR3 extends over 16 amino acids. This CDR3 reads CATSDLHCPCQNTIYF. The CDR3, as DNA: TGTGCCACCAGTGATTTGCATTGCCCTTGCCAGAACACCATATATTTT.

The CDR3 nucleotides are TGTGCCAGCAGCCTACATAGTAGCTACCTACTCACTGAAGCTTTCTTT. Translation gives CASSLHSSYLLTEAFF. V and J are TRBV27 and TRBJ1-1; D remains unclear. V was shortened by 6 bases and J by 4 bases, with 21 bases between the two germline ends. Germline V gene data show CDR1 as MNHEY and CDR2 as SMNVEV (reference sequence). CDR3 length: 16 amino acids.

The genes are TRBV24-1 and TRBJ2-1; 11 nucleotides line up with TRBD2. The trim removed 5 bases at V and 1 base at J, leaving 9 bases unmatched. This CDR3 has 18 residues. The V gene's germline CDR1 is KGHDR and CDR2 SFDVKD. The CDR3 DNA sequence: TGTGCCACCAGTGGTAATAGCGGGAGGGCCGAATCCTACAATGAGCAGTTCTTC. It encodes CATSGNSGRAESYNEQFF.

The chain links TRBV30 to TRBJ2-5, with 11 bases matching TRBD1. V shed 0 bases and J 2 bases; nucleotides not matched to a gene: 2. The CDR3 runs to 15 residues. Germline V gives CDR1 GTSNPN, CDR2 SVGIG (reference sequence). The CDR3 nucleotides are TGTGCCTGGAGTGTAGGGACAGGGGGGCAAGAGACCCAGTACTTC. Translated: CAWSVGTGGQETQYF.

This clone has just a few counts. The rearrangement uses TRBV9 and TRBJ1-6, with D perhaps TRBD1 (5 bases). The V end lost 4 bases, the J end lost 7 bases, and 15 bases lay between the germline ends. Per the germline V gene, CDR1 is SGDLS and CDR2 is YYNGEE. This CDR3 has 15 residues. This chain's CDR3 is CASSTRQSWNSPLHF. The CDR3 DNA is TGTGCCAGCAGCACCCGACAGTCTTGGAATTCACCCCTCCACTTT.

DNA for the CDR3: TGTGCCAGCAGCTTAGCGGACAGGGAGGTCACAGATACGCAGTATTTT. This codes for CASSLADREVTDTQYF. The chain uses TRBV7-8 and TRBJ2-3; 8 nucleotides agree with TRBD1. In germline, CDR1 is SGHVS, CDR2 FQNEAQ. The CDR3 sequence is 16 residues long. With 0 bases clipped from V and 2 bases from J, the junction kept 4 bases outside the gene matches.

This clone was detected once. J is TRBJ2-1 and V is TRBV5-5; TRBD2 might be the D (6 bases). Trimming shortened V by 2 bases and J by 0 bases, and 12 bases separated the two germline ends. This CDR3 has 16 residues. Germline V lookup: CDR1 SGHKS, CDR2 YYEKEE (reference sequence). This chain's CDR3 is CASSFRGISSYNEQFF. CDR3 DNA: TGTGCCAGCAGCTTTCGGGGGATTAGCTCCTACAATGAGCAGTTCTTC.

Details on this clone: Its ends do not fully match the called genes, so a read error is possible. The genes are TRBV29-1 and TRBJ1-1, with TRBD1 matching 7 bases. The CDR3 contains 13 residues. Germline loops: CDR1 SQVTM, CDR2 ANQGSEA. CDR3: CSVERGLKTEAFF. CDR3 in DNA: TGCAGCGTTGAGAGGGGGCTGAAAACTGAAGCTTTCTTT.

This clone was detected only once. The V gene is TRBV30, the J gene TRBJ2-5; D gene ambiguous. There are 14 residues in the CDR3. V shed 3 bases and J shed 1 base, with 12 bases lying between them. Germline lookup yields CDR1 GTSNPN and CDR2 SVGIG (reference sequence). In DNA, the CDR3 is TGTGCCTGGAGGGCACGTAACGTCCAAGAGACCCAGTACTTC. It yields the protein CAWRARNVQETQYF.

This chain links TRBV11-2 with TRBJ1-3, with 7 positions matching TRBD1. Unmatched junction bases numbered 14, after V lost 1 base and J lost 2 bases. This CDR3 has 19 amino acids. Germline V CDR1 and CDR2: SGHAT, FQNNGV. The DNA for the CDR3 is TGTGCCAGCAGCTTAGTTGGTCTCCGGCAGGGGGTTACTGGAAACACCATATATTTT. Amino acids: CASSLVGLRQGVTGNTIYF.

The chain combines TRBV4-1 with TRBJ1-1, with TRBD1 matching 8 bases. Looked up from germline, CDR1 is MGHRA and CDR2 is YSYEKL. This CDR3 is 15 amino acids long. V was clipped by 1 base and J by 0 bases; unmatched bases: 1. In nucleotides, the CDR3 is TGCGCCAGCAGCCAAGGACAGGGGATGAACACTGAAGCTTTCTTT. Amino acid sequence: CASSQGQGMNTEAFF.

This chain connects TRBV29-1 to TRBJ2-1; D might be TRBD1 (5 bases). Trimming pared 5 bases from V and 6 bases from J, leaving 17 bases between. The CDR3 runs 14 residues. Germline loops: CDR1 SQVTM, CDR2 ANQGSEA. CDR3 protein: CSVPPAGFGNEQFF. DNA of the CDR3: TGCAGCGTTCCTCCGGCAGGGTTCGGCAATGAGCAGTTCTTC.

This chain links TRBV28 with TRBJ2-7; TRBD1 matches 7 bases. Unmatched junction bases numbered 7, after V lost 5 bases and J lost 6 bases. There are 13 residues in the CDR3. Germline assignment: CDR1 MDHEN and CDR2 SYDVKM. Here the CDR3 reads CASSPDRVREQYF. The CDR3 nucleotides read TGTGCCAGCAGTCCCGACAGGGTTCGCGAGCAGTACTTC. Using reference TRBV28 and TRBJ2-7 for the parts outside the CDR3, the full variable domain is DVKVTQSSRYLVKRTGEKVFLECVQDMDHENMFWYRQDPGLGLRLIYFSYDVKMKEKGDIPEGYSVSREKKERFSLILESASTNQTSMYLCASSPDRVREQYFGPGTRLTVT.

This chain connects TRBV6-5 to TRBJ1-6; D not certain. The V gene's germline CDR1 is MNHEY and CDR2 SVGAGI. V was shortened by 5 bases and J by 7 bases, with 9 bases between the two germline ends. The CDR3 is 13 amino acids. CDR3 in DNA: TGTGCCAGCAGTCCTCCAACAAATTCACCCCTCCACTTT. Translated: CASSPPTNSPLHF.

This chain uses TRBV5-1 with TRBJ2-1; 8 bases are a match to TRBD2. The J segment lost 4 bases and the V segment lost 2 bases, leaving 5 bases of the junction unmatched. The germline V gene has CDR1 SGHRS and CDR2 YFSETQ. CDR3 length: 15 amino acids. The CDR3 loop reads CASSFQRESYNEQFF. The CDR3 DNA reads as TGCGCCAGCAGCTTCCAGCGGGAGAGTTACAATGAGCAGTTCTTC.

The genes are TRBV29-1 and TRBJ2-1, with 8 bases fitting TRBD1. The CDR3 runs to 18 residues. Germline V lookup: CDR1 SQVTM, CDR2 ANQGSEA. The V gene end was trimmed by 2 bases and the J gene end by 4 bases; junction bases not matched to a gene: 16. The CDR3 here is CSVERIYLWGQEYNEQFF. The CDR3 DNA reads TGCAGCGTTGAACGTATCTATTTGTGGGGACAGGAGTACAATGAGCAGTTCTTC.

The rearrangement joins TRBV7-9 to TRBJ1-4; 10 nucleotides match TRBD1. The trim removed 5 bases at V and 8 bases at J, leaving 5 bases unmatched. The germline V gene encodes CDR1 SEHNR and CDR2 FQNEAQ (reference sequence). CDR3 length: 14 amino acids. CDR3 in amino acids: CASSAGTGEEKLFF. DNA of the CDR3: TGTGCCAGCAGCGCCGGGACAGGGGAAGAAAAACTGTTTTTT.

This chain joins TRBV6-5 and TRBJ2-3; 14 bases are shared with TRBD2. Looked up from germline, CDR1 is MNHEY and CDR2 is SVGAGI. The CDR3 is 15 amino acids. Unmatched junction bases numbered 7, after V lost 7 bases and J lost 7 bases. The CDR3: CASKGTSGGANTQYF. CDR3 DNA sequence: TGTGCCAGCAAGGGGACTAGCGGGGGAGCGAATACGCAGTATTTT.

V is TRBV27 and J is TRBJ2-2; 7 bases are a match to TRBD1. This CDR3 has 15 amino acids. Unmatched junction bases numbered 2, after V lost 3 bases and J lost 1 base. Germline loops: CDR1 MNHEY, CDR2 SMNVEV (reference sequence). CDR3 sequence reads: CASSFRQGNTGELFF. CDR3 nucleotides: TGTGCCAGCAGTTTTAGACAGGGGAACACCGGGGAGCTGTTTTTT.

The chain recombines TRBV3-1 (or the pseudogene TRBV3-2) with TRBJ2-7; 12 nucleotides match TRBD2. V lost 3 bases and J lost 1; bases outside the gene matches: 4. Germline V CDR1 and CDR2: LGHDT, YNNKEL (reference sequence). There are 16 residues in the CDR3. In nucleotides, the CDR3 is TGTGCCAGCAGCCACTATACTAGCGGGAGGTCCTACGAGCAGTACTTC. It specifies CASSHYTSGRSYEQYF.

V is TRBV3-1 (or the pseudogene TRBV3-2) and J is TRBJ2-1; 9 bases agree with TRBD2. V trimming: 6 bases; J trimming: 4 bases; junction bases outside the gene matches: 1. From germline, CDR1 is LGHDT and CDR2 YNNKEL (reference sequence). The CDR3 extends over 13 amino acids. The CDR3, as DNA: TGTGCCAGCAGACTAGCGGGTTACAATGAGCAGTTCTTC. Its translation: CASRLAGYNEQFF.

J is TRBJ2-7 and V is TRBV3-1 (or the pseudogene TRBV3-2); D might be TRBD1 (5 bases). Trimming removed 1 base from V and 6 bases from J, with 7 bases in between. CDR1 is LGHDT and CDR2 is YNNKEL in the germline V gene (reference sequence). The CDR3 totals 12 residues. The CDR3 coding sequence is TGTGCCAGCAGCCAAGGACAGCTCGAGCAGTACTTC. Translation gives CASSQGQLEQYF.

The genes are TRBV19 and TRBJ2-3; a weak D match, TRBD2 (6 bases). CDR1 is LNHDA and CDR2 is SQIVND in the germline V gene (reference sequence). This CDR3 comprises 16 residues. V was cut by 6 bases and J by 1 base, with 17 bases left in between. The CDR3 nucleotides are TGTGCCAGTAGGGTCCGTGGGGGAGGTCGCACAGATACGCAGTATTTT. Residues: CASRVRGGGRTDTQYF.

The chain employs TRBV29-1 and TRBJ1-4; 9 bases are shared with TRBD1. The CDR3 contains 13 residues. From germline, CDR1 is SQVTM and CDR2 ANQGSEA. After removal of 4 bases from V and 6 bases from J, the junction contained 3 bases not matched to a gene. CDR3 amino acids: CSVGRTGDEKLFF. Written as DNA, the CDR3 is TGCAGCGTTGGTAGGACAGGGGATGAAAAACTGTTTTTT.